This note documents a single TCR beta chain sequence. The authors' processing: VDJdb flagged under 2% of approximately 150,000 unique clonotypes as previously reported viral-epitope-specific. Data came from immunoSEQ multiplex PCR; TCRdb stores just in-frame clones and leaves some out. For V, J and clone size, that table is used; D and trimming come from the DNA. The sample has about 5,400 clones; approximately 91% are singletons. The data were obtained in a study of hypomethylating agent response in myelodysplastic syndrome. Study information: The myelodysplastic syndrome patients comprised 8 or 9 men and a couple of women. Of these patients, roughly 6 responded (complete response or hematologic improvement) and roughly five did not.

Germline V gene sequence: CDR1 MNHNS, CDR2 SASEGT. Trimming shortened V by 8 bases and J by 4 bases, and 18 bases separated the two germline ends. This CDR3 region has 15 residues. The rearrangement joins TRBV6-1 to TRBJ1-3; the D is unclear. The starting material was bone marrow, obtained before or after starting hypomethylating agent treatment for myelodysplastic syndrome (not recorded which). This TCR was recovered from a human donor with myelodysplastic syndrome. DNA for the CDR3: TGTGCCAGCTCTTCCGGGGTGCAATGGGGAAACACCATATATTTT. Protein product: CASSSGVQWGNTIYF.